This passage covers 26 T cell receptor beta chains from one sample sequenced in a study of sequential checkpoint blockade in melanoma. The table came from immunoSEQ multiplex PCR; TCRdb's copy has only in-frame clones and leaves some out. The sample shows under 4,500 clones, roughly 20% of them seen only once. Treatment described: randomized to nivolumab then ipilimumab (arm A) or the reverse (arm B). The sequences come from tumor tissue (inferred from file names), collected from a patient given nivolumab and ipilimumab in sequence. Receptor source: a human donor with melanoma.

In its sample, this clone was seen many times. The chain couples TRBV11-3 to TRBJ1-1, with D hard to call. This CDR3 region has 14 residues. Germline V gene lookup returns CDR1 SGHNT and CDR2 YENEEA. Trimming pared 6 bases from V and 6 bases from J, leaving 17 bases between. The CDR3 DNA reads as TGTGCCAGCAGACGAAATGGGGTCGGAGCTGAAGCTTTCTTT. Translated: CASRRNGVGAEAFF. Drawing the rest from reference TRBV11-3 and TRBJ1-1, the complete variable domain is EAGVVQSPRYKIIEKKQPVAFWCNPISGHNTLYWYLQNLGQGPELLIRYENEEAVDDSQLPKDRFSAERLKGVDSTLKIQPAELGDSAVYLCASRRNGVGAEAFFGQGTRLTVV.

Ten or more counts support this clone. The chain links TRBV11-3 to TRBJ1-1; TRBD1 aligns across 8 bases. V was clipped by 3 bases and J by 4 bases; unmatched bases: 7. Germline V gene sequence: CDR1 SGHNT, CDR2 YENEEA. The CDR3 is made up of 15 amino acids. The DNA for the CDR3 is TGTGCCAGCAGCTTGTCAGGGGGCCTCGGCACTGAAGCTTTCTTT. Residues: CASSLSGGLGTEAFF.

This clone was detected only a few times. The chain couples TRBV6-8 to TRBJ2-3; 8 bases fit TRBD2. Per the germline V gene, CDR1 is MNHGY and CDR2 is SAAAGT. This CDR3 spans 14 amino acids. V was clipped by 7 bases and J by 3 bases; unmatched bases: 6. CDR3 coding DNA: TGTGCCAGCACCGGGGGGGCGCGGACAGATACGCAGTATTTT. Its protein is CASTGGARTDTQYF.

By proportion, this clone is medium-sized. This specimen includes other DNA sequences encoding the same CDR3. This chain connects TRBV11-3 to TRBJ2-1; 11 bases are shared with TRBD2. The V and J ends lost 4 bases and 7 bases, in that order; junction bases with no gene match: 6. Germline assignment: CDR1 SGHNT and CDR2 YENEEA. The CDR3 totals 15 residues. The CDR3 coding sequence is TGTGCCAGCAGCTCGTTAGCGGGGGGGATAAATGAGCAGTTCTTC. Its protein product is CASSSLAGGINEQFF.

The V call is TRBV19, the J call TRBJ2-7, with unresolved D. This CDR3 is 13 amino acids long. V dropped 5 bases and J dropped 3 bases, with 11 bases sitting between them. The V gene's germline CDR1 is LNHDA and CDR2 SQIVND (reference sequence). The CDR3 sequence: CASSDASRYEQYF. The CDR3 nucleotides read TGTGCCAGTAGTGATGCCAGTCGCTACGAGCAGTACTTC.

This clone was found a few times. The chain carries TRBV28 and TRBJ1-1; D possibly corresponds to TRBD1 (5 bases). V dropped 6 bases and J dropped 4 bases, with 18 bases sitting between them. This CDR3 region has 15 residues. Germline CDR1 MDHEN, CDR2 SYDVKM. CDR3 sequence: CASRPLLGGGTEAFF. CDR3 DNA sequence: TGTGCCAGCAGGCCTCTTTTAGGTGGGGGCACTGAAGCTTTCTTT.

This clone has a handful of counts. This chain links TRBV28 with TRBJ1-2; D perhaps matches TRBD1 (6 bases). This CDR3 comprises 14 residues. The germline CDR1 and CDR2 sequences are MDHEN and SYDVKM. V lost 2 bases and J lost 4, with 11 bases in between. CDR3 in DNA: TGTGCCAGCAGTTTACGGGGGCTGGGCTATGGCTACACCTTC. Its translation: CASSLRGLGYGYTF.

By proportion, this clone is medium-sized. The CDR3: CASSSGTGQRNEKLFF. The CDR3 DNA reads TGTGCCAGCAGCTCAGGAACGGGACAGCGAAATGAAAAACTGTTTTTT. This chain joins TRBV11-3 and TRBJ1-4; 7 bases align to TRBD1. J lost 5 bases, V lost 4 bases, and 10 bases had no gene match. The CDR3 spans 16 residues. Germline CDR1 SGHNT, CDR2 YENEEA. Using reference TRBV11-3 and TRBJ1-4 for the parts outside the CDR3, the full variable domain is EAGVVQSPRYKIIEKKQPVAFWCNPISGHNTLYWYLQNLGQGPELLIRYENEEAVDDSQLPKDRFSAERLKGVDSTLKIQPAELGDSAVYLCASSSGTGQRNEKLFFGSGTQLSVL.

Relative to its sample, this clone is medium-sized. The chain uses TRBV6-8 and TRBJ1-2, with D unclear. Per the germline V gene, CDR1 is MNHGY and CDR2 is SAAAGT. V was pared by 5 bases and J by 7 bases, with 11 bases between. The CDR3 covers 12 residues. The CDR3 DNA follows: TGTGCCAGCAGTGACGGAGGGCTTGGCTACACCTTC. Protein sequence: CASSDGGLGYTF.

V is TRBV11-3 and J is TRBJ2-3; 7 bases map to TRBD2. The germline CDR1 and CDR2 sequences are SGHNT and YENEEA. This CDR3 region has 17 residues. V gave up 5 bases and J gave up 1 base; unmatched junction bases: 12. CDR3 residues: CASSQAGSGEGTDTQYF. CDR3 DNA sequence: TGTGCCAGCAGCCAAGCAGGCAGCGGGGAAGGCACAGATACGCAGTATTTT.

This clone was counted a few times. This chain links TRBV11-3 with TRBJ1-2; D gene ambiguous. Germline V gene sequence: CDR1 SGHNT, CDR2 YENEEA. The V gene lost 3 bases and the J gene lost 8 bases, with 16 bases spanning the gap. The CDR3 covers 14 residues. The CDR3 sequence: CASSLQLRVYGYTF. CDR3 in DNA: TGTGCCAGCAGCTTGCAGTTGAGGGTTTACGGCTACACCTTC.

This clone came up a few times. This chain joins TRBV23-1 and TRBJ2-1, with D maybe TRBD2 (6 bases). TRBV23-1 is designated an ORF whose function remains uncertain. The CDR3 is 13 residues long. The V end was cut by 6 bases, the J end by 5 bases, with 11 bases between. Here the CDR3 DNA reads TGCGCCAGCAGCCACGGACTAAACAATGAGCAGTTCTTC. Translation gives CASSHGLNNEQFF.

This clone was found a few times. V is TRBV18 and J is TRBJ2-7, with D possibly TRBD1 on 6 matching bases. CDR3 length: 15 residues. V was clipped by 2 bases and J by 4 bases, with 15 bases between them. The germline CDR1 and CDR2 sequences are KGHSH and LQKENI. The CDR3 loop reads CASSPTGDTDYEQYF. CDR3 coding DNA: TGTGCCAGCTCACCAACCGGGGACACTGATTACGAGCAGTACTTC.

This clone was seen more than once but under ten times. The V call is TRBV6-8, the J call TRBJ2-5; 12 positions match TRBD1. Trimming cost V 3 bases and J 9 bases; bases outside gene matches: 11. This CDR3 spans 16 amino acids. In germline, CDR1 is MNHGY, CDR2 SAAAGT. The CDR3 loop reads CASSYGTGGPGGSQYF. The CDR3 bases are TGTGCCAGCAGTTATGGGACAGGGGGCCCGGGAGGGTCCCAGTACTTC.

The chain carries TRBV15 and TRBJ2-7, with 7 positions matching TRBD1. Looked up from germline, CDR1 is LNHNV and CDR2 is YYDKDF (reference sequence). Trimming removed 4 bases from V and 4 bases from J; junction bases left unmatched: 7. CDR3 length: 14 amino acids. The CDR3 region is CATSIRTGKYEQYF. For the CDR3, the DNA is TGTGCCACCAGCATCCGGACAGGTAAATACGAGCAGTACTTC. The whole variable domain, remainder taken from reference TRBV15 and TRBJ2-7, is DAMVIQNPRYQVTQFGKPVTLSCSQTLNHNVMYWYQQKSSQAPKLLFHYYDKDFNNEADTPDNFQSRRPNTSFCFLDIRSPGLGDTAMYLCATSIRTGKYEQYFGPGTRLTVT.

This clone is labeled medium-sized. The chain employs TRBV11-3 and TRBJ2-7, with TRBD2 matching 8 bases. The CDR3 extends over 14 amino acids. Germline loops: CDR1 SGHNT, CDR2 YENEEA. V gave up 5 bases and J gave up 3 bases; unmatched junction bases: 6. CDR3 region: CASSTAGGGYEQYF. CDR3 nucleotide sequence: TGTGCCAGCAGCACCGCCGGGGGGGGCTACGAGCAGTACTTC. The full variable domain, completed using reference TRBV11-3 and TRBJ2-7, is EAGVVQSPRYKIIEKKQPVAFWCNPISGHNTLYWYLQNLGQGPELLIRYENEEAVDDSQLPKDRFSAERLKGVDSTLKIQPAELGDSAVYLCASSTAGGGYEQYFGPGTRLTVT.

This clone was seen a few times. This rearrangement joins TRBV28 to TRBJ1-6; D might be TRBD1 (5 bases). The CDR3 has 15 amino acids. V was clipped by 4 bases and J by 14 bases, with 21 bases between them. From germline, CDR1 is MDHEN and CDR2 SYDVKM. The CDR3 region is CASSSYAGLPFALHF. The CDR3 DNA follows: TGTGCCAGCAGTTCCTATGCGGGACTTCCATTCGCCCTCCACTTT.

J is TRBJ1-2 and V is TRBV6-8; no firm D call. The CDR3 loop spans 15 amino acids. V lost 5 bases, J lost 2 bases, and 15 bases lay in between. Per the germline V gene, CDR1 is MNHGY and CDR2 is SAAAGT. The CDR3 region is CASSTTQGGNYGYTF. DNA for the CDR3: TGTGCCAGCAGTACAACCCAAGGAGGGAACTATGGCTACACCTTC.

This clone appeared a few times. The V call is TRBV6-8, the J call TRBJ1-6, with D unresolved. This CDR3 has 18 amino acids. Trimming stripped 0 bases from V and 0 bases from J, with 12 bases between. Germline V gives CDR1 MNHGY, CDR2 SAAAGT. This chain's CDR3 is CASSYSRPESSYNSPLHF. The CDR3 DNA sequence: TGTGCCAGCAGTTACTCCCGCCCTGAGAGCTCCTATAATTCACCCCTCCACTTT.

The CDR3 DNA reads TGTGCCAGCAGTGAAGGTGGCACAGATACGCAGTATTTT. As protein: CASSEGGTDTQYF. The chain carries TRBV25-1 and TRBJ2-3; unclear D gene. Trimming stripped 2 bases from V and 1 base from J, with 4 bases between. This CDR3 contains 13 residues. Germline V gene data show CDR1 as MGHDK and CDR2 as SYGVNS.

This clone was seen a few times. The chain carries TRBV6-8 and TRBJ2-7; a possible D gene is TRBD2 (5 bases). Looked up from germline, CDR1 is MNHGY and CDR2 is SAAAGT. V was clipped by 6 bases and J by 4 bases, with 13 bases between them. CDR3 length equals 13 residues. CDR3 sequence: CASSSGNLYEQYF. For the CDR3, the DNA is TGTGCCAGCAGCTCCGGGAACCTATACGAGCAGTACTTC.

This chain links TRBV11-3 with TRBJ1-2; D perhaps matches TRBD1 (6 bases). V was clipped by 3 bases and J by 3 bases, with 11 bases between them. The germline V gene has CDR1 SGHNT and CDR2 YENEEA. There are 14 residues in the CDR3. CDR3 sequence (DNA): TGTGCCAGCAGCTTTCACAGGGTCGACTATGGCTACACCTTC. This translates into CASSFHRVDYGYTF.

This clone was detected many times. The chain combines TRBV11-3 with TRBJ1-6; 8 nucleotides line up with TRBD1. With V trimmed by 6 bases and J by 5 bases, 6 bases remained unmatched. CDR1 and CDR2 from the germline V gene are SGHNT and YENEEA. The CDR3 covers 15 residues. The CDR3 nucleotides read TGTGCCAGCAGTTGGACAGGGACTAATAATTCACCCCTCCACTTT. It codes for CASSWTGTNNSPLHF.

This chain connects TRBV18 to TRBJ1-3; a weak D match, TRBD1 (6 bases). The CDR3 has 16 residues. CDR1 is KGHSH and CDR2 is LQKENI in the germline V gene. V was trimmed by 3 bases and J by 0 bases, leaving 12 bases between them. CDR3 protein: CASSPPNRVSGNTIYF. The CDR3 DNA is TGTGCCAGCTCACCCCCGAACAGGGTCTCTGGAAACACCATATATTTT.

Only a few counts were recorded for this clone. For the CDR3, the DNA is TGTGCCAGCAGCGTAGGGACTAGCGGACGAGATACGCAGTATTTT. Amino acid sequence: CASSVGTSGRDTQYF. The chain carries TRBV9 and TRBJ2-3; 10 nucleotides line up with TRBD2. The J segment lost 5 bases and the V segment lost 0 bases, leaving 3 bases of the junction unmatched. Germline V gene sequence: CDR1 SGDLS, CDR2 YYNGEE. The CDR3 is 15 residues long.

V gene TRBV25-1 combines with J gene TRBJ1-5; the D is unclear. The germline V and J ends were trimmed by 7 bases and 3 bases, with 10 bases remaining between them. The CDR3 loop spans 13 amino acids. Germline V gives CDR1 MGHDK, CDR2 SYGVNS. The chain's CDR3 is CASTQGSNQPQHF. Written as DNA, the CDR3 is TGTGCCAGCACTCAAGGATCCAATCAGCCCCAGCATTTT.